This T cell receptor (beta chain) came from a study of brain T cells in children with intractable seizures. Overall study results and limits: Patients' HCMV serostatus was unknown; virus specificity rests on CDR3 similarity alone. Pre-surgery blood may have been undersampled, hiding some clones. Among the top 50 brain clones were public and private clonotypes.

Only cases whose brain tissue showed the highest T cell transcript signatures were sequenced. V was pared by 6 bases and J by 6 bases, with 8 bases between. CDR3 length equals 11 residues. Germline V CDR1 and CDR2: MNHNS, SASEGT. A word on this clone: What it binds is unknown.

Assay used: immunoSEQ multiplex PCR; TCRdb lists only in-frame clones, some missing. Of several thousand clones listed, 73% are singletons. V gene TRBV6-1 combines with J gene TRBJ1-2; no clear D gene. This TCR was sampled from a boy younger than two with tuberous sclerosis and intractable seizures. The material sequenced was resected brain tissue, taken at surgery. The CDR3 is CASSRVDGYTF. The CDR3 coding sequence is TGTGCCAGCAGCCGAGTGGATGGCTACACCTTC.